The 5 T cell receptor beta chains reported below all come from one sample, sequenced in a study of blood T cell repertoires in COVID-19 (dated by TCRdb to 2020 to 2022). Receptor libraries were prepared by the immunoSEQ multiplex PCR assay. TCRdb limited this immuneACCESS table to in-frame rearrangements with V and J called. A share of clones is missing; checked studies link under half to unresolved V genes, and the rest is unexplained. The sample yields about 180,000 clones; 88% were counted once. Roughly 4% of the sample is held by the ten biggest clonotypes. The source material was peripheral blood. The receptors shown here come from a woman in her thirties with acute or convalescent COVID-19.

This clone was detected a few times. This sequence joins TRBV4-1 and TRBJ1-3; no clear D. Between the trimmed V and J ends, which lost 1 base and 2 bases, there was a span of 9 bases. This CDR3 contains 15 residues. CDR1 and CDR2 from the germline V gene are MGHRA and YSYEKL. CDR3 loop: CASSQVRATGNTIYF. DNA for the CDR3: TGCGCCAGCAGCCAAGTGCGCGCAACTGGAAACACCATATATTTT.

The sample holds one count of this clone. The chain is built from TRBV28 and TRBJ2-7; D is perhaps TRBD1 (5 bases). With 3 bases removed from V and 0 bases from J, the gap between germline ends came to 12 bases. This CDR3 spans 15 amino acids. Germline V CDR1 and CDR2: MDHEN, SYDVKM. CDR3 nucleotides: TGTGCCAGCAGTTTCACCAGGGCCTACTCCTACGAGCAGTACTTC. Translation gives CASSFTRAYSYEQYF. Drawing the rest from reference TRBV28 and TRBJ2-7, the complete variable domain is DVKVTQSSRYLVKRTGEKVFLECVQDMDHENMFWYRQDPGLGLRLIYFSYDVKMKEKGDIPEGYSVSREKKERFSLILESASTNQTSMYLCASSFTRAYSYEQYFGPGTRLTVT.

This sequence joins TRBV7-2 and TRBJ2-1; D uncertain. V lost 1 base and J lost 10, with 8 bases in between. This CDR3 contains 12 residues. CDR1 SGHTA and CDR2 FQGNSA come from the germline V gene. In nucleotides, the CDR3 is TGTGCCAGCAGCTTAGAGCCCGTGGAGCAGTTCTTC. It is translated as CASSLEPVEQFF.

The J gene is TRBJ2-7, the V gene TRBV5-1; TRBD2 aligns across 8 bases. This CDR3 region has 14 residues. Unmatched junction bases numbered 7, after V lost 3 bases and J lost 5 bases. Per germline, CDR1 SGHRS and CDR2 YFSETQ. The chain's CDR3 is CASSYSGSGDEQYF. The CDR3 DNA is TGCGCCAGCAGCTACAGCGGGAGTGGTGACGAGCAGTACTTC.

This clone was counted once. CDR3: CASSGGTEKYYEQYF. For the CDR3, the DNA is TGTGCCAGCAGCGGGGGGACAGAAAAATACTACGAGCAGTACTTC. The chain recombines TRBV5-6 with TRBJ2-7, with a tentative D call TRBD1 (7 bases). The CDR3 length is 15 residues. Germline values: CDR1 SGHDT, CDR2 YYEEEE. Trimming took 4 bases from V and 3 from J, leaving 17 bases between them.